Each of the 16 T cell receptor beta chains below was sequenced from the same sample in a study of beta chain features in type 1 diabetes (dated by TCRdb to between 2018 and 2020). These receptors' antigens are unknown. The library was produced with the immunoSEQ multiplex PCR assay. The High Capacity cDNA Reverse Transcription Kit was used to reverse transcribe all of the isolated RNA, meaning that expressed TCRB transcripts were what got sequenced. TCRdb took over this immuneACCESS table, retaining in-frame rearrangements with V and J assigned. Such tables are incomplete; in checked studies, under half of the missing clones stem from an unresolved V gene, and the remainder is unexplained. The sample table shows roughly 300,000 clones, and 13% to 15% are seen once. Roughly 0.018% of the sample rests with the top ten. The paper as a whole reports these results and caveats: Type 1 diabetes patients showed a moderate but significant shortening of TCRB CDR3 length in all four CD4+ subsets.

The specimen was naive CD4+ T cells from blood. The cell subset or site label of this sample denotes: true naive CD4+ T cells. The origin of the receptors is a man in his thirties or forties with type 1 diabetes.

This clone has just a few counts. V and J are TRBV5-1 and TRBJ2-7, with D maybe TRBD2 (5 bases). The ends were cut back, 5 bases at V and 5 bases at J, with 17 bases in the middle. In germline, CDR1 is SGHRS, CDR2 YFSETQ. The CDR3 consists of 14 residues. CDR3 nucleotide sequence: TGCGCCAGCAGGGTACGGACTGGCTCGGACGAGCAGTACTTC. It is translated as CASRVRTGSDEQYF.

This chain connects TRBV7-9 to TRBJ1-1; D is ambiguous. V was shortened by 3 bases and J by 3 bases, with 5 bases between the two germline ends. CDR3 length equals 12 residues. Germline V gives CDR1 SEHNR, CDR2 FQNEAQ (reference sequence). As DNA, the CDR3 is TGTGCCAGCAGCTTCGTCGACACTGAAGCTTTCTTT. This encodes CASSFVDTEAFF.

The chain carries TRBV27 and TRBJ2-7, with 11 nucleotides matching TRBD2. J gave up 6 bases and V 5 bases, and 6 bases lay outside the gene matches. This CDR3 has 14 amino acids. Germline V gene sequence: CDR1 MNHEY, CDR2 SMNVEV (reference sequence). CDR3 in amino acids: CASSPLAGAGEQYF. The CDR3 nucleotides read TGTGCCAGCAGTCCACTAGCGGGAGCCGGCGAGCAGTACTTC.

This chain links TRBV5-4 with TRBJ2-5; 12 bases match TRBD2. The germline gives CDR1 SGHNT, CDR2 YYREEE (reference sequence). The CDR3 sequence is 16 residues long. J lost 3 bases, V lost 5 bases, and 8 bases had no gene match. CDR3 protein: CASSLGLAGLKETQYF. CDR3 sequence (DNA): TGTGCCAGCAGTCTCGGACTAGCGGGATTGAAAGAGACCCAGTACTTC.

The J gene is TRBJ1-1, the V gene TRBV25-1, with D perhaps matching TRBD1 (6 bases). The germline gives CDR1 MGHDK, CDR2 SYGVNS. This CDR3 contains 13 residues. V lost 9 bases and J lost 5, with 16 bases in between. CDR3 sequence: CASTSMGQTEAFF. The CDR3 DNA reads TGTGCCAGTACCTCTATGGGACAAACTGAAGCTTTCTTT. The full variable domain, completed using reference TRBV25-1 and TRBJ1-1, is EADIYQTPRYLVIGTGKKITLECSQTMGHDKMYWYQQDPGMELHLIHYSYGVNSTEKGDLSSESTVSRIRTEHFPLTLESARPSHTSQYLCASTSMGQTEAFFGQGTRLTVV.

This clone was found many times. J is TRBJ2-5 and V is TRBV15; D not resolved. The CDR3 totals 11 residues. The germline V gene encodes CDR1 LNHNV and CDR2 YYDKDF (reference sequence). Trimming pared 8 bases from V and 0 bases from J, leaving 4 bases between. CDR3 residues: CATQDQETQYF. The CDR3 bases are TGTGCCACCCAGGACCAAGAGACCCAGTACTTC. The whole variable domain, remainder taken from reference TRBV15 and TRBJ2-5, is DAMVIQNPRYQVTQFGKPVTLSCSQTLNHNVMYWYQQKSSQAPKLLFHYYDKDFNNEADTPDNFQSRRPNTSFCFLDIRSPGLGDTAMYLCATQDQETQYFGPGTRLLVL.

CDR3 protein: CASSRAMGAPQHF. CDR3 in DNA: TGCGCCAGCAGCCGGGCTATGGGTGCGCCCCAGCATTTT. The J gene is TRBJ1-5, the V gene TRBV4-1; unclear D gene. V was trimmed by 4 bases and J by 9 bases, leaving 13 bases between them. CDR1 and CDR2 (germline): MGHRA, YSYEKL. The CDR3 runs 13 residues.

The sample holds a few counts of this clone. V is TRBV30 and J is TRBJ2-1; D is perhaps TRBD1 (5 bases). This CDR3 region has 12 residues. Per germline, CDR1 GTSNPN and CDR2 SVGIG (reference sequence). V was clipped by 3 bases and J by 6 bases, with 9 bases between them. CDR3 nucleotides: TGTGCCTGGAGCAGGGTGGGCAATGAGCAGTTCTTC. It codes for CAWSRVGNEQFF.

This sequence joins TRBV4-1 and TRBJ2-3, with 10 bases fitting TRBD2. Germline V gives CDR1 MGHRA, CDR2 YSYEKL. This CDR3 has 16 residues. Trimming at V came to 2 bases and at J to 4 bases, leaving 6 bases not matched to a gene. The CDR3 coding sequence is TGCGCCAGCAGCCAACAGCCTAGCGGGAGACCAGATACGCAGTATTTT. It yields the protein CASSQQPSGRPDTQYF.

The genes are TRBV5-1 and TRBJ2-3, with D uncertain. CDR1 and CDR2 (germline): SGHRS, YFSETQ. V was trimmed by 4 bases and J by 1 base, leaving 7 bases between them. The CDR3 loop spans 13 amino acids. CDR3 coding DNA: TGCGCCAGCAGCATTCCTGGCACAGATACGCAGTATTTT. This translates into CASSIPGTDTQYF.

This clone showed up just a few times. The rearrangement uses TRBV7-6 and TRBJ2-7; 9 bases agree with TRBD1. Germline CDR1 SGHVS, CDR2 FNYEAQ. The CDR3 has 15 amino acids. V lost 5 bases and J lost 3; bases outside the gene matches: 8. This chain's CDR3 is CASSARDRAIYEQYF. In DNA form, the CDR3 reads TGTGCCAGCAGCGCCCGGGACAGGGCAATCTACGAGCAGTACTTC.

This clone was seen a few times. The V call is TRBV11-2, the J call TRBJ2-2, with a possible D match to TRBD1 (6 bases). The CDR3 sequence is 15 residues long. Germline lookup yields CDR1 SGHAT and CDR2 FQNNGV. V was cut by 3 bases and J by 7 bases, with 15 bases left in between. This CDR3 reads CASSFTAGVDGELFF. The CDR3 nucleotides read TGTGCCAGCAGCTTTACGGCAGGGGTGGACGGGGAGCTGTTTTTT.

This chain joins TRBV30 and TRBJ2-6; D gene ambiguous. The germline V and J ends were trimmed by 5 bases and 4 bases, with 9 bases remaining between them. The CDR3 has 13 amino acids. CDR1 GTSNPN and CDR2 SVGIG come from the germline V gene (reference sequence). CDR3 bases: TGTGCCTGGTCAATAGCCGGGGCCAACGTCCTGACTTTC. It encodes CAWSIAGANVLTF.

This clone was seen a few times. The chain recombines TRBV7-9 with TRBJ2-5, with 7 bases matching TRBD1. The CDR3 is 13 residues long. Germline lookup yields CDR1 SEHNR and CDR2 FQNEAQ (reference sequence). Trimming removed 8 bases from V and 1 base from J; junction bases left unmatched: 4. In DNA, the CDR3 is TGTGCCAGCCTACGGGACAGCCAAGAGACCCAGTACTTC. Its translation: CASLRDSQETQYF. Full variable domain (outside the CDR3, taken from reference TRBV7-9 and TRBJ2-5): DTGVSQNPRHKITKRGQNVTFRCDPISEHNRLYWYRQTLGQGPEFLTYFQNEAQLEKSRLLSDRFSAERPKGSFSTLEIQRTEQGDSAMYLCASLRDSQETQYFGPGTRLLVL.

The sample holds a few counts of this clone. This sequence joins TRBV28 and TRBJ2-1; weak D call: TRBD2 (5 bases). The CDR3 length is 16 residues. Deletions cut 2 bases from V and 2 bases from J, with 13 bases between. CDR1 is MDHEN, CDR2 SYDVKM, per germline. CDR3 sequence reads: CASSLGASGTYNEQFF. The CDR3 bases are TGTGCCAGCAGTTTAGGTGCCAGCGGAACCTACAATGAGCAGTTCTTC. The variable domain in full, with the rest retrieved from reference TRBV28 and TRBJ2-1, is DVKVTQSSRYLVKRTGEKVFLECVQDMDHENMFWYRQDPGLGLRLIYFSYDVKMKEKGDIPEGYSVSREKKERFSLILESASTNQTSMYLCASSLGASGTYNEQFFGPGTRLTVL.

This clone was seen only a few times. This chain uses TRBV7-8 with TRBJ2-7; 11 nucleotides match TRBD2. The germline CDR1 and CDR2 sequences are SGHVS and FQNEAQ. CDR3 length: 15 residues. The V gene end was trimmed by 5 bases and the J gene end by 0 bases; junction bases not matched to a gene: 3. The CDR3 here is CASSPTSGASYEQYF. CDR3 sequence (DNA): TGTGCCAGCAGCCCGACTAGCGGGGCCTCCTACGAGCAGTACTTC. Variable domain in full (rest from reference TRBV7-8 and TRBJ2-7): GAGVSQSPRYKVAKRGQDVALRCDPISGHVSLFWYQQALGQGPEFLTYFQNEAQLDKSGLPSDRFFAERPEGSVSTLKIQRTQQEDSAVYLCASSPTSGASYEQYFGPGTRLTVT.